A selection of T cell receptor beta chains follows, all from one sample in a study of T cells after yellow fever vaccination. TCRdb re-analysed the 5' RACE reads in MiXCR, keeping a single row per CDR3 protein. This sample has 340,000 or so distinct CDR3 sequences, with about an eighth found just once. The sample here was CD4+ T cells sorted from PBMCs, taken 15 days after the yellow fever booster vaccination. The receptors were gathered from a young man who received the YFV17D yellow fever vaccine. Both conserved end residues are part of each CDR3. The order of the fields is J gene, V gene, D gene, clone size, CDR3 protein, CDR3 DNA. The D gene is left open where the match is weak. Clone size is shown for a subset of rows, as once, few, many or a class of expanded clone.

TRBJ1-6,TRBV7-3,NA,many,CASSLSGTVSSPLHF,TGTGCCAGCAGCTTATCAGGGACTGTGAGTTCACCCCTCCACTTT
TRBJ1-6,TRBV7-9,NA,NA,CASSLSGIGSPLHF,TGTGCCAGCAGCCTGTCAGGGATAGGGTCACCCCTCCACTTT
TRBJ1-2,TRBV18,NA,few,CASSPYNYGYTF,TGTGCCAGCTCACCATATAACTATGGCTACACCTTC
TRBJ2-3,TRBV29-1,NA,few,CSVRELEDTQYF,TGCAGCGTCCGGGAGCTTGAAGATACGCAGTATTTT
TRBJ2-4,TRBV19,NA,few,CASSLQGAKNIQYF,TGTGCCAGTAGTTTACAGGGAGCCAAAAACATTCAGTACTTC
TRBJ1-3,TRBV7-2,NA,few,CASSLVFTSSGNTIYF,TGTGCCAGCAGCTTAGTATTCACTAGCTCTGGAAACACCATATATTTT
TRBJ2-5,TRBV9,NA,NA,CASSVEGDSPGETQYF,TGTGCCAGCAGCGTAGAGGGGGACTCCCCGGGGGAGACCCAGTACTTC
TRBJ2-3,TRBV4-3,TRBD1,many,CASSQDLGQGADTQYF,TGCGCCAGCAGCCAAGATCTGGGGCAGGGGGCCGATACGCAGTATTTT
TRBJ2-1,TRBV4-2,TRBD2,NA,CASSQGPSGVYNEQFF,TGTGCCAGCAGCCAAGGTCCCAGCGGGGTCTACAATGAGCAGTTCTTC
TRBJ1-6,TRBV6-1,TRBD1,NA,CASLQGNYNSPLHF,TGTGCCAGCCTACAGGGGAATTATAATTCACCCCTCCACTTT
TRBJ2-1,TRBV12-3/TRBV12-4,NA,NA,CASNWWGSNEQFF,TGTGCCAGCAACTGGTGGGGGAGCAATGAGCAGTTCTTC
TRBJ1-5,TRBV7-2,NA,few,CASSMDLRREGQPQHF,TGTGCCAGCAGCATGGACCTACGGAGGGAGGGTCAGCCCCAGCATTTT
TRBJ2-3,TRBV11-2,NA,few,CASSFADDTQYF,TGTGCCAGCAGCTTTGCCGATGATACGCAGTATTTT
TRBJ2-2,TRBV6-1,NA,NA,CASSPGLITGELFF,TGTGCCAGCAGTCCGGGTCTAATAACCGGGGAGCTGTTTTTT
TRBJ1-5,TRBV19,NA,NA,CASRRGRINQPQHF,TGTGCCAGTAGAAGGGGCAGGATCAATCAGCCCCAGCATTTT
TRBJ1-2,TRBV7-2,NA,NA,CASSLGLAGYTF,TGTGCCAGCAGCTTAGGACTGGCTGGCTACACCTTC
TRBJ1-5,TRBV27,TRBD1,NA,CASSKTGVSNQPQHF,TGTGCCAGCAGTAAGACAGGGGTAAGCAATCAGCCCCAGCATTTT
TRBJ1-2,TRBV3-1,TRBD1,NA,CASSAWTGEGYTF,TGTGCCAGCAGCGCCTGGACAGGGGAAGGCTACACCTTC
TRBJ2-7,TRBV7-2,TRBD1,NA,CASSLAGTGVSEQYF,TGTGCCAGCAGCTTGGCCGGGACAGGGGTTTCCGAGCAGTACTTC
TRBJ1-5,TRBV27,TRBD1,few,CASSFSDRVDQPQHF,TGTGCCAGCAGTTTTTCGGACAGGGTGGATCAGCCCCAGCATTTT
TRBJ1-2,TRBV10-3,NA,many,CAISLGANYGYTF,TGTGCCATCTCTTTGGGGGCCAACTATGGCTACACCTTC
TRBJ2-5,TRBV29-1,TRBD1,few,CSVRQGIETQYF,TGCAGCGTCCGACAGGGCATAGAGACCCAGTACTTC
TRBJ1-1,TRBV12-3/TRBV12-4,TRBD1,few,CASSFGKVGTAEAFF,TGTGCCAGCAGTTTTGGGAAGGTTGGGACAGCAGAAGCTTTCTTT
TRBJ1-1,TRBV30,TRBD1,NA,CACPKGQGGTEAFF,TGTGCCTGCCCCAAGGGCCAGGGGGGGACTGAAGCTTTCTTT
TRBJ1-2,TRBV7-2,NA,few,CASSLEQARLYGYTF,TGTGCCAGCAGCTTAGAACAGGCGAGACTCTATGGCTACACCTTC